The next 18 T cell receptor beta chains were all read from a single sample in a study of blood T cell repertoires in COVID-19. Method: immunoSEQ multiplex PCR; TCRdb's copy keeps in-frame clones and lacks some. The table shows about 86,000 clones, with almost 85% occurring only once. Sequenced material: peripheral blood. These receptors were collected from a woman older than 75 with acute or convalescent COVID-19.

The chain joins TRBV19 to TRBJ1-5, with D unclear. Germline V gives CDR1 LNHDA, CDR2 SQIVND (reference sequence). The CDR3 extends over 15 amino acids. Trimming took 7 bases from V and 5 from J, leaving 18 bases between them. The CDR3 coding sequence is TGTGCCAGTACCCCCGGATGGGTCGGGGATCAGCCCCAGCATTTT. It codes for CASTPGWVGDQPQHF.

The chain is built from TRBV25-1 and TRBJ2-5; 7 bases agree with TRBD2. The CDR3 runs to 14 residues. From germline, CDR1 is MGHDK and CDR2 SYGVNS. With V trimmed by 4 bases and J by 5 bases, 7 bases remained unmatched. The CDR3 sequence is CASSGGGAGETQYF. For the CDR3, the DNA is TGTGCCAGCAGTGGGGGAGGGGCCGGGGAGACCCAGTACTTC.

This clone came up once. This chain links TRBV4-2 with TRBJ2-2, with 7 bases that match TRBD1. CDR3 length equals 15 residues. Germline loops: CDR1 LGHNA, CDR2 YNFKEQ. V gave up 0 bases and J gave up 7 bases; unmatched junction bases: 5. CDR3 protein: CASSQDDRVDGELFF. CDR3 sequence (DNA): TGTGCCAGCAGCCAAGACGACAGGGTTGACGGGGAGCTGTTTTTT.

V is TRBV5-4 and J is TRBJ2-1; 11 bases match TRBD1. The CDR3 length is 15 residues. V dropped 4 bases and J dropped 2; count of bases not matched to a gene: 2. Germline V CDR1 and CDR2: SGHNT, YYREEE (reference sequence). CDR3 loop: CASSGTGGAYNEQFF. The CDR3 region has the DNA TGTGCCAGCAGCGGGACAGGGGGAGCCTACAATGAGCAGTTCTTC.

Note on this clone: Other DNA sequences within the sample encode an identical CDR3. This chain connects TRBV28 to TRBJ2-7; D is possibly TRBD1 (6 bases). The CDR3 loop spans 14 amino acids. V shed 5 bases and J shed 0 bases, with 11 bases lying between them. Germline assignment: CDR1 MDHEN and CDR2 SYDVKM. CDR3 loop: CASSPGTSSYEQYF. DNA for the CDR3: TGTGCCAGCAGTCCCGGGACATCCTCCTACGAGCAGTACTTC. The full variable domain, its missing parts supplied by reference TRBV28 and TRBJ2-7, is DVKVTQSSRYLVKRTGEKVFLECVQDMDHENMFWYRQDPGLGLRLIYFSYDVKMKEKGDIPEGYSVSREKKERFSLILESASTNQTSMYLCASSPGTSSYEQYFGPGTRLTVT.

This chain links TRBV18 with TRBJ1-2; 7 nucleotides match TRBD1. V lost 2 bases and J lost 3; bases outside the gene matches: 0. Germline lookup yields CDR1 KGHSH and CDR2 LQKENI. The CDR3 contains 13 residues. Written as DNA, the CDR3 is TGTGCCAGCTCACCAGGACAGGACTATGGCTACACCTTC. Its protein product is CASSPGQDYGYTF. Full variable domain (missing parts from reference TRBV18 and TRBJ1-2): NAGVMQNPRHLVRRRGQEARLRCSPMKGHSHVYWYRQLPEEGLKFMVYLQKENIIDESGMPKERFSAEFPKEGPSILRIQQVVRGDSAAYFCASSPGQDYGYTFGSGTRLTVV.

CDR3 loop: CASSSTGTGVYEQFF. The CDR3 DNA follows: TGTGCCAGCAGTTCGACCGGGACAGGGGTTTACGAGCAGTTCTTC. The chain combines TRBV6-5 with TRBJ2-1, with 10 bases matching TRBD1. Germline CDR1 is MNHEY and CDR2 is SVGAGI. V dropped 4 bases and J dropped 10; count of bases not matched to a gene: 10. The CDR3 is 15 residues long.

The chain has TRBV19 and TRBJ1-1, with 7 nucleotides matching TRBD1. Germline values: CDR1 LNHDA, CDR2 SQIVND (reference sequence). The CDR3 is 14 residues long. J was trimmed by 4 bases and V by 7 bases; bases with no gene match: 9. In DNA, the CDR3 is TGTGCCAGTAAAAGACAGGGCTCGGGCACTGAAGCTTTCTTT. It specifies CASKRQGSGTEAFF.

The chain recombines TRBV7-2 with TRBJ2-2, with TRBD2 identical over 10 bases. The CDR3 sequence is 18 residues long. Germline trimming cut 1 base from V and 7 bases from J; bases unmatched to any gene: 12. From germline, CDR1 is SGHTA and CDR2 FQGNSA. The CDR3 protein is CASSLDPSSGRIGGELFF. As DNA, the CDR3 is TGTGCCAGCAGCTTAGACCCTTCTAGCGGGAGAATAGGCGGGGAGCTGTTTTTT.

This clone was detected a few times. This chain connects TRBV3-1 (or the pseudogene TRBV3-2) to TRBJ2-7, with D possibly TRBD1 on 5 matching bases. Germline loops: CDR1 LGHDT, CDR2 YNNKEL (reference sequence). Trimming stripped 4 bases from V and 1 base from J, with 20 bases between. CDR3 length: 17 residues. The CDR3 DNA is TGTGCCAGCAGCCGGACACCAGCTTCGTTCCAATCCTACGAGCAGTACTTC. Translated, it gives CASSRTPASFQSYEQYF.

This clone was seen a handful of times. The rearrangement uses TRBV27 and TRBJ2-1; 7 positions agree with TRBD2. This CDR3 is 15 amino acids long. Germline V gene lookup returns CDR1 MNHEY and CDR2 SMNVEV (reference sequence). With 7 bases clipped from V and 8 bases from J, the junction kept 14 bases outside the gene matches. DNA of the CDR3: TGTGCCAGCAATCCGACTAGCCGGGGGGAATATGAGCAGTTCTTC. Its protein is CASNPTSRGEYEQFF.

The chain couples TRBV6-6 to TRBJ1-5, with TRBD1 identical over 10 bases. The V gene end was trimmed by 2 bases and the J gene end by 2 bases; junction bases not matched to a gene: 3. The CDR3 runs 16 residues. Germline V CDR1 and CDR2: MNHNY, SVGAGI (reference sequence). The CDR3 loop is CASSYGTGDGNQPQHF. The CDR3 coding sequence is TGTGCCAGCAGTTACGGGACAGGGGATGGCAATCAGCCCCAGCATTTT.

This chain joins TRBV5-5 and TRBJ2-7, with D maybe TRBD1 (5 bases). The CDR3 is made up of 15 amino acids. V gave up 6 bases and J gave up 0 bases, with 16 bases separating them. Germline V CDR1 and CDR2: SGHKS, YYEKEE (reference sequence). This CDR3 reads CASTVQGFSSYEQYF. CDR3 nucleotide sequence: TGTGCCAGCACCGTCCAGGGATTCAGCTCCTACGAGCAGTACTTC. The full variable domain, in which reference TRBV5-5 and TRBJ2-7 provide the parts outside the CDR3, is DAGVTQSPTHLIKTRGQQVTLRCSPISGHKSVSWYQQVLGQGPQFIFQYYEKEERGRGNFPDRFSARQFPNYSSELNVNALLLGDSALYLCASTVQGFSSYEQYFGPGTRLTVT.

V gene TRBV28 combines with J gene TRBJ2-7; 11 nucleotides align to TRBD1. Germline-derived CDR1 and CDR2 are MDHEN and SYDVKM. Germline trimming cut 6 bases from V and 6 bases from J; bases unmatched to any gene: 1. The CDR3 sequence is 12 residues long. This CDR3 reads CASRGQGAEQYF. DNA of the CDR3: TGTGCCAGCAGAGGACAGGGGGCCGAGCAGTACTTC.

CDR3 sequence (DNA): TGTGCCAGTAGTATAACGGGACTAGGCGTAGATACGCAGTATTTT. The encoded protein is CASSITGLGVDTQYF. The chain links TRBV19 to TRBJ2-3; 8 bases agree with TRBD2. This CDR3 is 15 amino acids long. Unmatched junction bases numbered 6, after V lost 2 bases and J lost 5 bases. Germline lookup yields CDR1 LNHDA and CDR2 SQIVND (reference sequence).

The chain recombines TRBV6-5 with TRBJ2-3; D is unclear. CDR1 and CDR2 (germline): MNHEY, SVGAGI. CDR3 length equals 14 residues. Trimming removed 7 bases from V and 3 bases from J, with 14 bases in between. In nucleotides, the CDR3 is TGTGCCAGCAACAGCCCAGGCTGGACAGATACGCAGTATTTT. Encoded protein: CASNSPGWTDTQYF.

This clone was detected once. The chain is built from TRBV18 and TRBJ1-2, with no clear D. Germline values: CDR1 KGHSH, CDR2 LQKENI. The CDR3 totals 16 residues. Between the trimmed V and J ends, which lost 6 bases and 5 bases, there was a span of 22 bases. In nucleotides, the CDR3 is TGTGCCAGCTCCACCTCCACCCATCATACGAGGTATGGCTACACCTTC. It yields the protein CASSTSTHHTRYGYTF.

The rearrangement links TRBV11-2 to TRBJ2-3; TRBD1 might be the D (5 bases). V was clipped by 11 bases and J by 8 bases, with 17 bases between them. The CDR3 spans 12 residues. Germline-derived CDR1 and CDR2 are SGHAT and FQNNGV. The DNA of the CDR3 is TGTGCCGGGGCCTCCGAGGTTGGTACGCAGTATTTT. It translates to CAGASEVGTQYF. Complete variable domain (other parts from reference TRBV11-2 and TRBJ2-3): EAGVAQSPRYKIIEKRQSVAFWCNPISGHATLYWYQQILGQGPKLLIQFQNNGVVDDSQLPKDRFSAERLKGVDSTLKIQPAKLEDSAVYLCAGASEVGTQYFGPGTRLTVL.